The next 13 T cell receptor beta chains were all read from a single sample in a study of cytomegalovirus exposure and HLA in healthy donors. Use of 60 Vbeta and 13 Jbeta primers characterized the PCR. Data came from immunoSEQ multiplex PCR; TCRdb stores just in-frame clones and leaves some out. The table has some 110,000 clones, around three quarters seen once; the top ten hold roughly 13%. Specimen: PBMCs. All receptors derive from a woman in her sixties or seventies in good health and CMV-seropositive.

The chain is built from TRBV7-3 and TRBJ2-5, with D maybe TRBD1 (5 bases). TRBJ2-7 explains the end of the DNA better; the J call may be wrong. This CDR3 has 14 residues. The germline gives CDR1 SGHTA, CDR2 FQGTGA. The CDR3 DNA reads as TGTGCCAGCAGCTTGAGCTCAGGGTCCTACGAGCAGTACTTC. Its translation is CASSLSSGSYEQYF.

In this sample, this clone turned up a few times. The J gene is TRBJ1-6, the V gene TRBV6-5; D unclear. V lost 2 bases and J lost 8, with 13 bases in between. The CDR3 is 15 residues long. Germline assignment: CDR1 MNHEY and CDR2 SVGAGI. The CDR3 bases are TGTGCCAGCAGTTACGGCGGGCTACACCATTCACCCCTCCACTTT. Translation gives CASSYGGLHHSPLHF.

The gene calls are TRBV7-7 and TRBJ2-3; D is perhaps TRBD2 (6 bases). This CDR3 spans 14 amino acids. Germline CDR1 reads SSHAT; CDR2 reads FNYEAQ (reference sequence). V was clipped by 5 bases and J by 6 bases, with 15 bases between them. The CDR3 spells CASSDRGERDTQYF. The CDR3 DNA reads TGTGCCAGCAGCGACCGCGGGGAAAGGGATACGCAGTATTTT.

On this clone: Distinct nucleotide sequences in the sample also encode this CDR3. V gene TRBV7-2 combines with J gene TRBJ1-1, with D possibly TRBD1 on 5 matching bases. V lost 3 bases to trimming and J lost 1 base, with 6 bases between them. CDR1 is SGHTA, CDR2 FQGNSA, per germline. The CDR3 runs 13 residues. The DNA of the CDR3 is TGTGCCAGCAGCTTTCAGGGGAACACTGAAGCTTTCTTT. Its protein is CASSFQGNTEAFF.

This sequence joins TRBV5-4 and TRBJ1-1; weak D call: TRBD1 (6 bases). V was pared by 0 bases and J by 10 bases, with 16 bases between. The CDR3 covers 14 residues. Germline V gene lookup returns CDR1 SGHNT and CDR2 YYREEE (reference sequence). Here the CDR3 reads CASSLGREGVGAFF. For the CDR3, the DNA is TGTGCCAGCAGCTTGGGCAGGGAGGGGGTGGGAGCTTTCTTT.

The chain employs TRBV7-2 and TRBJ2-1; a possible D gene is TRBD2 (5 bases). V was cut by 4 bases and J by 0 bases, with 16 bases left in between. From germline, CDR1 is SGHTA and CDR2 FQGNSA. The CDR3 sequence is 17 residues long. This chain's CDR3 is CASSSLPSGGSYNEQFF. For the CDR3, the DNA is TGTGCCAGCAGCTCCCTCCCCAGCGGAGGCTCCTACAATGAGCAGTTCTTC. Complete variable domain (other parts from reference TRBV7-2 and TRBJ2-1): GAGVSQSPSNKVTEKGKDVELRCDPISGHTALYWYRQSLGQGLEFLIYFQGNSAPDKSGLPSDRFSAERTGGSVSTLTIQRTQQEDSAVYLCASSSLPSGGSYNEQFFGPGTRLTVL.

The rearrangement joins TRBV7-3 to TRBJ1-1; D ambiguous. CDR1 and CDR2 (germline): SGHTA, FQGTGA. The length of the CDR3 is 13 residues. Deletions cut 10 bases from V and 1 base from J, with 13 bases between. CDR3 region: CAKIQNQNTEAFF. Here the CDR3 DNA reads TGTGCCAAAATACAGAACCAGAACACTGAAGCTTTCTTT.

A remark on this clone: The junction does not match germline at one end; this may be a read error. This chain links TRBV6-5 with TRBJ1-3; tentatively, D is TRBD1 (5 bases). Germline assignment: CDR1 MNHEY and CDR2 SVGAGI. The CDR3 is made up of 16 amino acids. The CDR3 nucleotides are TGTGCCAGCAGCTACTCGACAGATCACTCTGGAAACACCATATATTTT. Translated: CASSYSTDHSGNTIYF.

The sample holds a few counts of this clone. This rearrangement joins TRBV5-1 to TRBJ1-1; D not certain. V gave up 2 bases and J gave up 0 bases, with 11 bases separating them. The CDR3 covers 15 residues. In germline, CDR1 is SGHRS, CDR2 YFSETQ. The CDR3: CASSFNVAMNTEAFF. CDR3 bases: TGCGCCAGCAGCTTTAATGTCGCTATGAACACTGAAGCTTTCTTT.

The CDR3 DNA reads as TGTGCCAGCAGTTACTCGGGGCAGGGTAATCAGCCCCAGCATTTT. It specifies CASSYSGQGNQPQHF. The J gene is TRBJ1-5, the V gene TRBV6-5; TRBD1 might be the D (5 bases). CDR1 and CDR2 from the germline V gene are MNHEY and SVGAGI. This CDR3 is 15 amino acids long. V was cut by 0 bases and J by 4 bases, with 10 bases left in between.

This sequence joins TRBV4-3 and TRBJ2-2, with a tentative D call TRBD2 (5 bases). The germline V gene has CDR1 LGHNA and CDR2 YSLEER. Deletions cut 3 bases from V and 1 base from J, with 6 bases between. The CDR3 contains 14 residues. CDR3: CASSHAGNTGELFF. For the CDR3, the DNA is TGCGCCAGCAGCCACGCGGGGAACACCGGGGAGCTGTTTTTT.

The chain joins TRBV27 to TRBJ2-3; 8 positions agree with TRBD1. V dropped 7 bases and J dropped 2; count of bases not matched to a gene: 8. This CDR3 contains 15 residues. Germline lookup yields CDR1 MNHEY and CDR2 SMNVEV (reference sequence). The CDR3 DNA reads TGTGCCAGCACAACAGGGGACAGGCTCACAGATACGCAGTATTTT. It specifies CASTTGDRLTDTQYF.

The CDR3 sequence: CASSLHRIGNSPLHF. In DNA form, the CDR3 reads TGTGCCAGCAGCTTGCACAGGATTGGGAATTCACCCCTCCACTTT. The V and J genes are TRBV5-8 and TRBJ1-6, with a weak D call TRBD1 (5 bases). V lost 1 base and J lost 7, with 12 bases in between. There are 15 residues in the CDR3. Germline V lookup: CDR1 SGHTS, CDR2 YDEGEE.